The 3 T cell receptor beta chains reported below all come from one sample, sequenced in a study of T cells in Graves' hyperthyroidism and ophthalmopathy. Amplification targeted TCR beta CDR3 regions from RNA transcripts. HTBI primers drove first-round RT-PCR of the TCR CDR3. TCRdb re-analysed the multiplex PCR reads in MiXCR, keeping a single row per CDR3 protein. The sample has 600,000 to 700,000 distinct CDR3 sequences; roughly 14% are singletons. Sequencing was done on a sample of blood. These receptors all come from a woman aged 40 to 50 with Graves' ophthalmopathy.

The genes are TRBV6-2 or TRBV6-3 and TRBJ2-7; perhaps TRBD1 as D (5 bases). V lost 2 bases and J 2 bases, leaving 10 bases between the germline ends. Germline V CDR1 and CDR2: MNHEY, SVGEGT. The CDR3 covers 14 residues. This CDR3 is CASSYPTETYEQYF. CDR3 DNA sequence: TGTGCCAGCAGTTACCCGACAGAAACCTACGAGCAGTACTTC.

This clonotype occurred many times. This rearrangement joins TRBV6-4 to TRBJ1-5, with D uncertain. V gave up 8 bases and J gave up 2 bases, with 13 bases separating them. There are 14 residues in the CDR3. Germline-derived CDR1 and CDR2 are MRHNA and SNTAGT. The CDR3 spells CASGFLRRNQPQHF. Here the CDR3 DNA reads TGTGCCAGCGGATTCCTAAGGCGCAATCAGCCCCAGCATTTT.

This clonotype turned up a few times. This chain uses TRBV7-9 with TRBJ2-4; 10 nucleotides agree with TRBD2. Germline lookup yields CDR1 SEHNR and CDR2 FQNEAQ (reference sequence). The CDR3 length is 15 residues. V lost 2 bases to trimming and J lost 8 bases; unmatched junction nucleotides: 6. This CDR3 is CASSLFPSGSDIQYF. CDR3 nucleotide sequence: TGTGCCAGCAGCTTATTTCCTAGCGGGAGTGACATTCAGTACTTC.